The 24 T cell receptor beta chains below come from one sample, sequenced in a study of shared clonotypes between healthy human individuals. Naive-designated CD8 cells lacked CD45RO, were positively enriched for CCR7, and omitted terminally differentiated effector memory CD45RA+ cells. Measured with immunoSEQ multiplex PCR; TCRdb has only the in-frame clones, and not every one. The sample lists roughly 590,000 clones; 95% to 96% were seen once. The sample consisted of naive CD8+ T cells sorted from blood. The receptors were sampled from a woman between 25 and 40 years old in good health.

The CDR3 bases are TGTGCCAGCAGTCCTCGGAGGGTCACAGCGGTCGAGCAGTACTTC. This encodes CASSPRRVTAVEQYF. The chain carries TRBV27 and TRBJ2-7, with a weak D call TRBD2 (6 bases). The length of the CDR3 is 15 residues. V shed 5 bases and J shed 6 bases, with 20 bases lying between them. Germline values: CDR1 MNHEY, CDR2 SMNVEV (reference sequence).

This CDR3 is CASSIRAGDQPQHF. As DNA, the CDR3 is TGTGCCAGTAGTATACGGGCGGGGGATCAGCCCCAGCATTTT. The rearrangement uses TRBV19 and TRBJ1-5; D perhaps matches TRBD1 (5 bases). Germline V gene sequence: CDR1 LNHDA, CDR2 SQIVND (reference sequence). The CDR3 has 14 residues. Trimming cost V 2 bases and J 5 bases, with 10 bases left between them.

V and J are TRBV27 and TRBJ2-7, with D uncertain. Germline CDR1 MNHEY, CDR2 SMNVEV (reference sequence). V was shortened by 3 bases and J by 0 bases, with 6 bases between the two germline ends. The CDR3 covers 13 residues. The DNA of the CDR3 is TGTGCCAGCAGTTTGGTCAGCTCCTACGAGCAGTACTTC. Its translation: CASSLVSSYEQYF.

The gene calls are TRBV11-2 and TRBJ2-5; 9 bases line up with TRBD2. Near its end, the DNA agrees better with TRBJ2-7, so the J call may be wrong. CDR1 is SGHAT and CDR2 is FQNNGV in the germline V gene. The CDR3 contains 15 residues. CDR3 region: CASSLLAGDAYEQYF. The CDR3 DNA is TGTGCCAGCAGCTTATTAGCGGGAGACGCCTACGAGCAGTACTTC.

For this clone: The same CDR3 is also encoded by other DNA sequences in this sample. The chain carries TRBV5-1 and TRBJ2-7; 11 bases match TRBD2. There are 14 residues in the CDR3. V lost 3 bases to trimming and J lost 4 bases; unmatched junction nucleotides: 3. The germline V gene has CDR1 SGHRS and CDR2 YFSETQ. CDR3 loop: CASSSGTSGYEQYF. CDR3 in DNA: TGCGCCAGCAGCTCCGGGACTAGCGGATACGAGCAGTACTTC.

The chain combines TRBV4-1 with TRBJ2-7; no clear D gene. CDR3 length equals 13 residues. Per germline, CDR1 MGHRA and CDR2 YSYEKL. V was clipped by 4 bases and J by 6 bases, with 13 bases between them. CDR3 sequence: CASSLEYSAEQYF. CDR3 coding DNA: TGCGCCAGCAGCCTCGAGTATTCGGCCGAGCAGTACTTC.

This sequence joins TRBV7-2 and TRBJ2-4; 8 positions agree with TRBD1. Germline trimming cut 3 bases from V and 2 bases from J; bases unmatched to any gene: 9. CDR1 is SGHTA, CDR2 FQGNSA, per germline. The CDR3 totals 17 residues. CDR3 DNA sequence: TGTGCCAGCAGCTTGACAGGGGTGGCCCTAACCAAAAACATTCAGTACTTC. Translating gives CASSLTGVALTKNIQYF.

The V gene is TRBV27, the J gene TRBJ2-5; perhaps TRBD1 as D (5 bases). The tail of the sequence fits TRBJ2-7 better, so the J call may be wrong. The CDR3 runs to 14 residues. Per the germline V gene, CDR1 is MNHEY and CDR2 is SMNVEV (reference sequence). CDR3 sequence (DNA): TGTGCCAGCAGTCCACAAACCAGGGTCTACGAGCAGTACTTC. Translated: CASSPQTRVYEQYF.

The chain carries TRBV9 and TRBJ2-1, with a possible D match to TRBD1 (5 bases). Trimming left V 4 bases short and J 4 bases short, with 18 bases between. From germline, CDR1 is SGDLS and CDR2 YYNGEE. The CDR3 consists of 16 residues. The CDR3 bases are TGTGCCAGCAGCCTTACCGAAGGGGTCGTTTACAATGAGCAGTTCTTC. Its protein is CASSLTEGVVYNEQFF.

The rearrangement links TRBV28 to TRBJ2-1, with 14 bases identical to TRBD2. The ends lost 7 bases at V and 5 bases at J; junction bases unmatched: 7. The germline V gene has CDR1 MDHEN and CDR2 SYDVKM. CDR3 size: 16 residues. Here the CDR3 reads CASNGLAGGFNNEQFF. The CDR3 DNA sequence: TGTGCCAGCAACGGACTAGCGGGAGGTTTTAACAATGAGCAGTTCTTC.

Here the CDR3 DNA reads TGTGCCAGCAGCTTCACGACTAGCGGGAGAGGTTACGAGCAGTACTTC. It yields the protein CASSFTTSGRGYEQYF. J is TRBJ2-7 and V is TRBV13; 12 bases are a match to TRBD2. The CDR3 covers 16 residues. V lost 3 bases, J lost 4 bases, and 7 bases stayed unmatched. CDR1 and CDR2 (germline): PRHDT, FYEKMQ (reference sequence).

J is TRBJ2-2 and V is TRBV4-2; TRBD2 might be the D (6 bases). Germline-derived CDR1 and CDR2 are LGHNA and YNFKEQ. The CDR3 is made up of 18 amino acids. V was shortened by 3 bases and J by 0 bases, with 17 bases between the two germline ends. Written as DNA, the CDR3 is TGTGCCAGCAGCCAGGAGAGCGGGCTAATAGCGAACACCGGGGAGCTGTTTTTT. It is translated as CASSQESGLIANTGELFF.

V usage is TRBV27 and J usage is TRBJ2-7, with D possibly being TRBD2 (6 bases). Trimming cost V 5 bases and J 2 bases, with 10 bases left between them. The CDR3 has 13 residues. CDR1 and CDR2 from the germline V gene are MNHEY and SMNVEV (reference sequence). CDR3 bases: TGTGCCAGCAGTGTAGCGGCACCCTACGAGCAGTACTTC. It translates to CASSVAAPYEQYF.

The chain combines TRBV28 with TRBJ2-3, with D perhaps TRBD2 (5 bases). V was cut by 1 base and J by 0 bases, with 8 bases left in between. The CDR3 length is 15 residues. Germline V gives CDR1 MDHEN, CDR2 SYDVKM. The CDR3 region is CASSLFSGSTDTQYF. CDR3 DNA: TGTGCCAGCAGTTTATTCAGCGGAAGCACAGATACGCAGTATTTT.

The chain joins TRBV6-6 to TRBJ2-7, with TRBD1 as a possible D gene (5 bases). The CDR3 has 15 amino acids. The ends were cut back, 2 bases at V and 3 bases at J, with 14 bases in the middle. Germline loops: CDR1 MNHNY, CDR2 SVGAGI (reference sequence). The CDR3 DNA reads as TGTGCCAGCAGTTACACCGACAGACCTTTCTACGAGCAGTACTTC. It codes for CASSYTDRPFYEQYF.

The count of this clone is one. The chain uses TRBV20-1 and TRBJ2-5; D gene unclear. The J call may not be correct, given that the DNA end is closer to TRBJ2-7. The CDR3 is 11 amino acids. Germline V gene data show CDR1 as DFQATT and CDR2 as SNEGSKA (reference sequence). The CDR3 here is CSVDLYYEQYF. CDR3 in DNA: TGCAGTGTCGACTTATACTACGAGCAGTACTTC.

The rearrangement links TRBV7-6 to TRBJ2-1; 9 bases map to TRBD2. Germline-derived CDR1 and CDR2 are SGHVS and FNYEAQ. The CDR3 has 15 residues. The V segment lost 5 bases and the J segment 5 bases; nucleotides outside the gene matches: 7. The CDR3: CASSPGTSLHNEQFF. CDR3 bases: TGTGCCAGCAGCCCCGGGACTAGCCTTCACAATGAGCAGTTCTTC.

A single count supports this clone. The rearrangement uses TRBV4-1 and TRBJ2-5; 13 bases agree with TRBD2. The J call may be incorrect, as the DNA end agrees better with TRBJ2-7. The CDR3 is 16 amino acids. CDR1 and CDR2 (germline): MGHRA, YSYEKL. The CDR3 region has the DNA TGCGCCAGCAGCCAGAGACTAGCGGGAGGCAGCCACGAGCAGTACTTC. Its protein is CASSQRLAGGSHEQYF.

The rearrangement links TRBV28 to TRBJ2-3; the D gene is possibly TRBD1 (6 bases). Trimming left V 5 bases short and J 2 bases short, with 11 bases between. Germline V gene data show CDR1 as MDHEN and CDR2 as SYDVKM. CDR3 length: 14 residues. CDR3 sequence reads: CASSLRTATDTQYF. The CDR3, as DNA: TGTGCCAGCAGTCTCCGGACAGCCACAGATACGCAGTATTTT.

V and J are TRBV6-6 and TRBJ2-3; TRBD1 matches 7 bases. The length of the CDR3 is 14 residues. J gave up 4 bases and V 6 bases, and 7 bases lay outside the gene matches. Per germline, CDR1 MNHNY and CDR2 SVGAGI (reference sequence). CDR3 amino acids: CASSDRVSPDTQYF. In DNA form, the CDR3 reads TGTGCCAGCAGCGACAGGGTGTCCCCAGATACGCAGTATTTT.

V and J are TRBV27 and TRBJ1-5, with a tentative D call TRBD1 (5 bases). The CDR3 runs to 14 residues. With 6 bases removed from V and 3 bases from J, the gap between germline ends came to 12 bases. Looked up from germline, CDR1 is MNHEY and CDR2 is SMNVEV (reference sequence). In DNA form, the CDR3 reads TGTGCCAGCAGCCCCTGGGGCCCCAATCAGCCCCAGCATTTT. This sequence encodes CASSPWGPNQPQHF.

The chain carries TRBV19 and TRBJ2-7; the D gene is possibly TRBD2 (5 bases). This CDR3 has 14 amino acids. Germline-derived CDR1 and CDR2 are LNHDA and SQIVND (reference sequence). V was cut by 8 bases and J by 4 bases, with 18 bases left in between. Here the CDR3 reads CASGSRGSSYEQYF. For the CDR3, the DNA is TGTGCCAGTGGTTCTCGTGGGAGTTCGTACGAGCAGTACTTC. The full variable domain, rest sourced from reference TRBV19 and TRBJ2-7, is DGGITQSPKYLFRKEGQNVTLSCEQNLNHDAMYWYRQDPGQGLRLIYYSQIVNDFQKGDIAEGYSVSREKKESFPLTVTSAQKNPTAFYLCASGSRGSSYEQYFGPGTRLTVT.

The chain combines TRBV27 with TRBJ2-7, with 14 bases that match TRBD2. This CDR3 spans 17 amino acids. The germline CDR1 and CDR2 sequences are MNHEY and SMNVEV (reference sequence). V was clipped by 5 bases and J by 7 bases; unmatched bases: 13. The CDR3 DNA reads TGTGCCAGCAGTAGAACCCTGACTAGCGGGAGGGCCGGAGAGCAGTACTTC. This encodes CASSRTLTSGRAGEQYF.

The rearrangement joins TRBV2 to TRBJ2-7; TRBD2 aligns across 14 bases. CDR3 length: 15 residues. V dropped 6 bases and J dropped 3; count of bases not matched to a gene: 4. The germline gives CDR1 SNHLY, CDR2 FYNNEI. The CDR3 loop is CASRPGLAGVYEQYF. In DNA form, the CDR3 reads TGTGCCAGCAGACCGGGACTAGCGGGAGTCTACGAGCAGTACTTC.